Listed here is a single T cell receptor beta chain. The antigen is undetermined. These data originate in a study of circulating and synovial CD4+ cells in juvenile arthritis. Assay used: immunoSEQ multiplex PCR; TCRdb lists only in-frame clones, some missing. This table has about 35,000 clones, 90% to 95% appearing once. Study conclusions and caveats: Diversity here was lower than in bulk blood CD4 cells. Shared-clonotype fractions with synovium likely underestimate full repertoire overlap. T cell genome counts differed by at least an order of magnitude between CPL and CD4 samples.

The source of this sequence is a human donor with juvenile idiopathic arthritis. Sequencing was performed on CD4+ T cells from blood.

The CDR3 nucleotides read TGTGCCAGCAGCTTTATCGCTTCGGACTATGGCTACACCTTC. The encoded protein is CASSFIASDYGYTF. This chain uses TRBV7-8 with TRBJ1-2; D gene ambiguous. V lost 3 bases and J lost 3, with 11 bases in between. Germline lookup yields CDR1 SGHVS and CDR2 FQNEAQ. The CDR3 contains 14 residues.